One and the same sample provided the 30 T cell receptor beta chains below, sequenced in a study of blood T cell repertoires in COVID-19. Assay: immunoSEQ multiplex PCR; the TCRdb copy retains only in-frame clones and omits some. Among about 200,000 clones listed, about 90% were seen once. The sequenced material came from peripheral blood. Receptors were obtained from a man aged 18 to 35 with active or convalescent COVID-19.

The chain joins TRBV7-8 to TRBJ1-3, with D perhaps TRBD1 (5 bases). CDR1 and CDR2 (germline): SGHVS, FQNEAQ. V lost 2 bases and J 0 bases, leaving 17 bases between the germline ends. The CDR3 runs 18 residues. DNA of the CDR3: TGTGCCAGCAGCTTATTTGTAGGGGAAAAATTCTCTGGAAACACCATATATTTT. The encoded protein is CASSLFVGEKFSGNTIYF. The full variable domain, rest sourced from reference TRBV7-8 and TRBJ1-3, is GAGVSQSPRYKVAKRGQDVALRCDPISGHVSLFWYQQALGQGPEFLTYFQNEAQLDKSGLPSDRFFAERPEGSVSTLKIQRTQQEDSAVYLCASSLFVGEKFSGNTIYFGEGSWLTVV.

The chain is built from TRBV7-2 and TRBJ1-5, with 7 bases fitting TRBD1. Germline CDR1 reads SGHTA; CDR2 reads FQGNSA. The CDR3 is 14 amino acids. Unmatched junction bases numbered 3, after V lost 3 bases and J lost 4 bases. The CDR3 spells CASSFRDRNQPQHF. CDR3 nucleotides: TGTGCCAGCAGCTTCCGGGACAGAAATCAGCCCCAGCATTTT.

The V and J genes are TRBV29-1 and TRBJ2-7, with 9 bases fitting TRBD1. The trim removed 6 bases at V and 7 bases at J, leaving 7 bases unmatched. Germline assignment: CDR1 SQVTM and CDR2 ANQGSEA. The CDR3 is 12 residues long. CDR3 sequence: CSVIQGAKEQYF. The DNA of the CDR3 is TGCAGCGTAATACAGGGGGCGAAAGAGCAGTACTTC.

The chain is built from TRBV7-3 and TRBJ2-1, with 11 bases that match TRBD2. Looked up from germline, CDR1 is SGHTA and CDR2 is FQGTGA. J gave up 0 bases and V 5 bases, and 3 bases lay outside the gene matches. The CDR3 spans 16 residues. The DNA for the CDR3 is TGTGCCAGCAGCCCTAGCGGGGGGAGCTCCTACAATGAGCAGTTCTTC. Translation gives CASSPSGGSSYNEQFF.

This chain links TRBV7-9 with TRBJ2-1; no firm D call. The CDR3 covers 12 residues. V lost 3 bases to trimming and J lost 9 bases, with 9 bases between them. Germline CDR1 reads SEHNR; CDR2 reads FQNEAQ (reference sequence). The CDR3 sequence is CASSFSGSEQFF. In DNA form, the CDR3 reads TGTGCCAGCAGCTTTAGTGGTAGTGAGCAGTTCTTC.

CDR3 DNA sequence: TGTGCCAGCAGTTCCGGGGGGTTCACCAAAAACATTCAGTACTTC. It specifies CASSSGGFTKNIQYF. This chain connects TRBV7-8 to TRBJ2-4; 7 bases map to TRBD2. Trimming at V came to 6 bases and at J to 2 bases, leaving 7 bases not matched to a gene. From germline, CDR1 is SGHVS and CDR2 FQNEAQ. This CDR3 is 15 amino acids long.

This chain uses TRBV19 with TRBJ1-2; 9 nucleotides match TRBD1. Germline V CDR1 and CDR2: LNHDA, SQIVND (reference sequence). The length of the CDR3 is 14 residues. Germline trimming cut 5 bases from V and 10 bases from J; bases unmatched to any gene: 11. The CDR3 nucleotides read TGTGCCAGTAGTGGAATGGGACAGGGTGAGCTCTACACCTTC. Translation: CASSGMGQGELYTF.

Here the CDR3 DNA reads TGTGCCTGGAGTCACGGGGGACCAGGCGGCTACACCTTC. Amino acid sequence: CAWSHGGPGGYTF. The V call is TRBV30, the J call TRBJ1-2, with a tentative D call TRBD1 (5 bases). Germline V gene data show CDR1 as GTSNPN and CDR2 as SVGIG (reference sequence). V gave up 2 bases and J gave up 8 bases, with 15 bases separating them. The CDR3 has 13 residues. Together with reference TRBV30 and TRBJ1-2, the CDR3 gives the full variable domain: SQTIHQWPATLVQPVGSPLSLECTVEGTSNPNLYWYRQAAGRGLQLLFYSVGIGQISSEVPQNLSASRPQDRQFILSSKKLLLSDSGFYLCAWSHGGPGGYTFGSGTRLTVV.

In its sample, this clone was seen once. The chain has TRBV24-1 and TRBJ2-2; D is ambiguous. Germline-derived CDR1 and CDR2 are KGHDR and SFDVKD. Trimming removed 3 bases at V and 5 bases at J, with 9 bases between. The CDR3 loop spans 14 amino acids. The CDR3 region has the DNA TGTGCCACCAGTGATCGCCGTGAGACCGGGGAGCTGTTTTTT. Translated: CATSDRRETGELFF.

This chain uses TRBV2 with TRBJ1-4; 8 bases map to TRBD1. This CDR3 has 15 residues. V shed 6 bases, J shed 5 bases, and the junction held 8 bases outside the gene matches. Looked up from germline, CDR1 is SNHLY and CDR2 is FYNNEI. CDR3 coding DNA: TGTGCCAGCAGACTCCTACAGGGGGGGAATGAAAAACTGTTTTTT. This sequence encodes CASRLLQGGNEKLFF. Full variable domain (remainder filled in from reference TRBV2 and TRBJ1-4): EPEVTQTPSHQVTQMGQEVILRCVPISNHLYFYWYRQILGQKVEFLVSFYNNEISEKSEIFDDQFSVERPDGSNFTLKIRSTKLEDSAMYFCASRLLQGGNEKLFFGSGTQLSVL.

The rearrangement joins TRBV5-1 to TRBJ2-7, with D possibly matching TRBD2 (5 bases). There are 14 residues in the CDR3. The V end was cut by 4 bases, the J end by 0 bases, with 11 bases between. Looked up from germline, CDR1 is SGHRS and CDR2 is YFSETQ. In DNA, the CDR3 is TGCGCCAGCAGCCGAGGACTGTCCTCCTACGAGCAGTACTTC. It yields the protein CASSRGLSSYEQYF. The complete variable domain, with remaining parts taken from reference TRBV5-1 and TRBJ2-7, reads KAGVTQTPRYLIKTRGQQVTLSCSPISGHRSVSWYQQTPGQGLQFLFEYFSETQRNKGNFPGRFSGRQFSNSRSEMNVSTLELGDSALYLCASSRGLSSYEQYFGPGTRLTVT.

V usage is TRBV7-9 and J usage is TRBJ2-2, with 8 nucleotides matching TRBD2. CDR1 and CDR2 from the germline V gene are SEHNR and FQNEAQ (reference sequence). V lost 2 bases to trimming and J lost 2 bases; unmatched junction nucleotides: 4. This CDR3 has 16 residues. The CDR3 nucleotides are TGTGCCAGCAGCTTAATCGCGGGGGGTAACACCGGGGAGCTGTTTTTT. Its translation: CASSLIAGGNTGELFF.

The chain employs TRBV5-4 and TRBJ1-1; no clear D. Between the trimmed V and J ends, which lost 4 bases and 1 base, there was a span of 14 bases. CDR1 and CDR2 (germline): SGHNT, YYREEE (reference sequence). The CDR3 spans 15 residues. CDR3 amino acids: CASSPPGAGNTEAFF. In nucleotides, the CDR3 is TGTGCCAGCAGCCCTCCCGGTGCAGGGAACACTGAAGCTTTCTTT. Based on the CDR3 plus reference TRBV5-4 and TRBJ1-1, the full variable domain is ETGVTQSPTHLIKTRGQQVTLRCSSQSGHNTVSWYQQALGQGPQFIFQYYREEENGRGNFPPRFSGLQFPNYSSELNVNALELDDSALYLCASSPPGAGNTEAFFGQGTRLTVV.

The chain is built from TRBV7-2 and TRBJ2-1, with TRBD2 matching over 15 bases. The CDR3 length is 16 residues. The V and J ends lost 5 bases and 9 bases, in that order; junction bases with no gene match: 8. Germline CDR1 SGHTA, CDR2 FQGNSA. The CDR3 bases are TGTGCCAGCAGCCCTCCGGGACTAGCGGGAGGAAGTGAGCAGTTCTTC. Its protein product is CASSPPGLAGGSEQFF.

V gene TRBV28 combines with J gene TRBJ1-2; 7 nucleotides line up with TRBD1. Trimming removed 6 bases from V and 2 bases from J; junction bases left unmatched: 15. From germline, CDR1 is MDHEN and CDR2 SYDVKM. The CDR3 loop spans 17 amino acids. Written as DNA, the CDR3 is TGTGCCAGCAGCTCGAAGGGGACGATGGACAGGAACTATGGCTACACCTTC. Amino acids: CASSSKGTMDRNYGYTF.

The CDR3 DNA sequence: TGTGCCAGCAGCATCACTCGCGGGAGCTCCTACAATGAGCAGTTCTTC. It translates to CASSITRGSSYNEQFF. V and J are TRBV6-2 or TRBV6-3 and TRBJ2-1, with TRBD2 matching over 7 bases. CDR1 MNHEY and CDR2 SVGEGT come from the germline V gene. With 6 bases clipped from V and 0 bases from J, the junction kept 8 bases outside the gene matches. There are 16 residues in the CDR3.

The CDR3 bases are TGCGCCAGCAGCCAAGGACTCTCCTACGAGCAGTACTTC. Protein sequence: CASSQGLSYEQYF. The chain has TRBV4-3 and TRBJ2-7; unclear D gene. The CDR3 is made up of 13 amino acids. CDR1 is LGHNA and CDR2 is YSLEER in the germline V gene. Trimming removed 1 base at V and 0 bases at J, with 4 bases between.

This clone was seen a few times. The chain links TRBV16 to TRBJ1-2, with 7 nucleotides matching TRBD1. The CDR3 is made up of 14 amino acids. Losses at the gene ends were 4 bases for V and 0 bases for J; bases not matched to a gene: 2. The germline V gene has CDR1 KGHSY and CDR2 FQNENV. The CDR3 nucleotides are TGTGCCAGCAGCCGGGACAGCACTAACTATGGCTACACCTTC. Residues: CASSRDSTNYGYTF.

The genes are TRBV3-1 (or the pseudogene TRBV3-2) and TRBJ2-1, with TRBD2 matching over 8 bases. The germline V gene has CDR1 LGHDT and CDR2 YNNKEL (reference sequence). The CDR3 contains 15 residues. Germline trimming cut 4 bases from V and 7 bases from J; bases unmatched to any gene: 9. The CDR3, as DNA: TGTGCCAGCAGCCCCACGGGAGGGCCTGGGAATGAGCAGTTCTTC. Amino acid sequence: CASSPTGGPGNEQFF.

A few counts support this clone. The chain is built from TRBV7-3 and TRBJ2-5; no reliable D call. Trimming shortened V by 1 base and J by 5 bases, and 11 bases separated the two germline ends. The germline gives CDR1 SGHTA, CDR2 FQGTGA. CDR3 size: 14 residues. This chain's CDR3 is CASSLNPSRETQYF. In nucleotides, the CDR3 is TGTGCCAGCAGCTTAAACCCATCGCGGGAGACCCAGTACTTC.

The chain couples TRBV4-2 to TRBJ2-3; 10 positions agree with TRBD2. The V segment lost 0 bases and the J segment 2 bases; nucleotides outside the gene matches: 8. Germline-derived CDR1 and CDR2 are LGHNA and YNFKEQ. CDR3 length: 18 amino acids. CDR3 DNA: TGTGCCAGCAGCCAAGAACTGGGACTAGCGTTTATCACAGATACGCAGTATTTT. Translating it yields CASSQELGLAFITDTQYF.

The chain uses TRBV2 and TRBJ2-3, with D possibly being TRBD2 (5 bases). Per germline, CDR1 SNHLY and CDR2 FYNNEI. This CDR3 comprises 14 residues. V lost 7 bases, J lost 7 bases, and 18 bases lay in between. The CDR3 loop reads CASKSDGGSYTQYF. The CDR3 nucleotides read TGTGCCAGCAAGTCGGACGGAGGATCCTATACGCAGTATTTT.

The CDR3 here is CASSPGRGANNEKLFF. The CDR3 region has the DNA TGTGCCAGCAGCCCAGGACGCGGGGCGAACAATGAAAAACTGTTTTTT. The chain uses TRBV5-6 and TRBJ1-4, with TRBD1 as a possible D gene (5 bases). The length of the CDR3 is 16 residues. CDR1 SGHDT and CDR2 YYEEEE come from the germline V gene. V lost 4 bases and J lost 5, with 18 bases in between.

This clone was seen a single time. The gene calls are TRBV6-2 or TRBV6-3 and TRBJ1-5; D is unresolved. The CDR3 length is 12 residues. Between the trimmed V and J ends, which lost 0 bases and 9 bases, there was a span of 6 bases. The germline gives CDR1 MNHEY, CDR2 SVGEGT. The CDR3 reads CASSYSGWPQHF. CDR3 coding DNA: TGTGCCAGCAGTTACTCCGGGTGGCCCCAGCATTTT.

The rearrangement joins TRBV10-3 to TRBJ1-2, with no clear D. The V end was cut by 3 bases, the J end by 2 bases, with 13 bases between. The CDR3 consists of 15 residues. Germline CDR1 ENHRY, CDR2 SYGVKD. CDR3 in DNA: TGTGCCATCAGTGACCCCGTCGTTTTGAACTATGGCTACACCTTC. Its protein product is CAISDPVVLNYGYTF.

The chain links TRBV6-5 to TRBJ1-5; no clear D gene. This CDR3 is 15 amino acids long. Germline V gives CDR1 MNHEY, CDR2 SVGAGI. Trimming took off 8 bases at V and 0 bases at J, with 14 bases between the two ends. The CDR3: CASGKQYSSNQPQHF. CDR3 coding DNA: TGTGCCAGCGGCAAACAGTATTCTAGCAATCAGCCCCAGCATTTT.

The V gene is TRBV7-9, the J gene TRBJ1-4; 11 nucleotides agree with TRBD1. This CDR3 comprises 15 residues. Germline values: CDR1 SEHNR, CDR2 FQNEAQ (reference sequence). The V segment lost 5 bases and the J segment 8 bases; nucleotides outside the gene matches: 7. This CDR3 is CASSPGQGAREKLFF. The CDR3 DNA follows: TGTGCCAGCAGCCCCGGACAGGGGGCGCGAGAAAAACTGTTTTTT.

The chain uses TRBV5-1 and TRBJ2-5; 8 bases fit TRBD1. Germline V gives CDR1 SGHRS, CDR2 YFSETQ. The CDR3 covers 14 residues. V was clipped by 4 bases and J by 4 bases; unmatched bases: 6. The CDR3 sequence: CASSIGQGVETQYF. CDR3 coding DNA: TGCGCCAGCAGCATAGGACAGGGAGTAGAGACCCAGTACTTC.

This clone was counted once. J is TRBJ1-6 and V is TRBV30, with D maybe TRBD1 (5 bases). The CDR3 is 12 amino acids. CDR1 is GTSNPN, CDR2 SVGIG, per germline (reference sequence). The V end was cut by 5 bases, the J end by 10 bases, with 12 bases between. CDR3 amino acids: CAWRQTASPLHF. The DNA of the CDR3 is TGTGCCTGGCGACAGACAGCCTCACCCCTCCACTTT.

The V gene is TRBV2, the J gene TRBJ1-2; weak D call: TRBD1 (6 bases). Germline CDR1 SNHLY, CDR2 FYNNEI. The CDR3 covers 12 residues. V lost 3 bases to trimming and J lost 8 bases, with 10 bases between them. DNA for the CDR3: TGTGCCAGCAGTGAGGGGGCGGAGGGCTACACCTTC. It yields the protein CASSEGAEGYTF.